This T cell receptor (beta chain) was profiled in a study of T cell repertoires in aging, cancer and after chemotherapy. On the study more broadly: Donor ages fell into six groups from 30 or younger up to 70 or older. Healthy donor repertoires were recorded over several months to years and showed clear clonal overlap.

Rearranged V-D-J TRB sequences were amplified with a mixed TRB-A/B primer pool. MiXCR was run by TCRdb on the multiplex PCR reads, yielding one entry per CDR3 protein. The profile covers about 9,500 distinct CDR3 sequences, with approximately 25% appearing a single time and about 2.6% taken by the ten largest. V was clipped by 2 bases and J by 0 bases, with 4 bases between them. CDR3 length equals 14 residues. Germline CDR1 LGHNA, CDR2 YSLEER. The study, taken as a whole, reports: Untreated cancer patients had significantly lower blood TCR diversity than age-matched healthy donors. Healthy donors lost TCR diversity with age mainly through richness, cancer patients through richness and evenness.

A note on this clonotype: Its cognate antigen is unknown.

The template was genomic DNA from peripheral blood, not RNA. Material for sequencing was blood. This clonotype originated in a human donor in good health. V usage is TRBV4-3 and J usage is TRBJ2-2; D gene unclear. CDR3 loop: CASSQSPNTGELFF. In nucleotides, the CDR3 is TGCGCCAGCAGCCAAAGCCCGAACACCGGGGAGCTGTTTTTT.